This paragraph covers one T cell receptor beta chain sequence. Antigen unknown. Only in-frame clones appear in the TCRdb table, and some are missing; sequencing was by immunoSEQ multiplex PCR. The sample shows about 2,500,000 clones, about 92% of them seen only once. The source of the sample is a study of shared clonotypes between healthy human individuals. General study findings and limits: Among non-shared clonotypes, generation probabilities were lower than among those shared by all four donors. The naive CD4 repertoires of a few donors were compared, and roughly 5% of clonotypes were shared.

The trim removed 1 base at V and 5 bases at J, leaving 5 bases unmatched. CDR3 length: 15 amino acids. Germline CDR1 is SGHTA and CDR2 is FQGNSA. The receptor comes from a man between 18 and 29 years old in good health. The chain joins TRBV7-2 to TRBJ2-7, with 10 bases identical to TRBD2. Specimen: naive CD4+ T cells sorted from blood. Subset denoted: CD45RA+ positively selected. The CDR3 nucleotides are TGTGCCAGCAGCTTAGAACTAGCGGGGTGGGACGAGCAGTACTTC. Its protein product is CASSLELAGWDEQYF.